This entry lists 17 T cell receptor beta chains sequenced from one sample in a study of T cells expressing NK-cell markers. TCRdb re-called the 5' RACE reads and shows each CDR3 protein once, DNA omitted. Its listing shows about 260,000 distinct CDR3 sequences. The sequencing sample was made of blood T cells: a sorted CD56 or NKG2C T cell subset, CD4+ or CD8+ T cells, or bulk PBMC T cells (not recorded which). Receptors originate from a woman aged 18 to 75 in good health.

This rearrangement joins TRBV19 to TRBJ2-2; TCRdb returns TRBD2, unconfirmable since there is no DNA. From germline, CDR1 is LNHDA and CDR2 SQIVND (reference sequence). CDR3 length: 15 amino acids. The CDR3 is CASRRIGGDTGELFF.

The chain links TRBV6-2 or TRBV6-3 to TRBJ2-2. The CDR3 sequence is 16 residues long. Germline assignment: CDR1 MNHEY and CDR2 SVGEGT. CDR3 in amino acids: CASSYSVSGNTGELFF.

The chain combines TRBV20-1 with TRBJ2-5; the TCRdb D gene call, TRBD1, has no DNA to confirm it. This CDR3 is 16 amino acids long. Germline CDR1 is DFQATT and CDR2 is SNEGSKA (reference sequence). CDR3 residues: CSAPRGWDSHPETQYF.

V and J are TRBV12-3 or TRBV12-4 and TRBJ2-3; checking the TCRdb D call of TRBD1 is not possible without DNA. The CDR3 runs to 13 residues. CDR3 region: CASTSGGRDTQYF.

The gene calls are TRBV12-3 or TRBV12-4 and TRBJ1-4; TCRdb picks TRBD1, but there is no DNA to check that call. CDR3 length: 14 residues. The CDR3 is CASSFGQGDEKLFF.

The CDR3 is CSTPPRLMYNEQFF. V is TRBV20-1 and J is TRBJ2-1; there is no DNA to check the TCRdb D call of TRBD1. The CDR3 runs to 14 residues. Germline V gives CDR1 DFQATT, CDR2 SNEGSKA (reference sequence).

This sequence joins TRBV4-1 and TRBJ1-6; TCRdb proposes TRBD1, but this gene call is untestable without DNA. The CDR3 is 17 amino acids. Germline CDR1 reads MGHRA; CDR2 reads YSYEKL. CDR3 sequence: CASSQPRQGVSNSPLHF.

The rearrangement joins TRBV10-3 to TRBJ2-1. The CDR3 runs 14 residues. Germline loops: CDR1 ENHRY, CDR2 SYGVKD. CDR3 protein: CAISESGRLYEQFF.

This chain connects TRBV5-1 to TRBJ2-1; TCRdb lists TRBD1, though no DNA is available to test this call. CDR1 and CDR2 (germline): SGHRS, YFSETQ. This CDR3 comprises 15 residues. CDR3 residues: CASSRGGQGYNEQFF.

The chain recombines TRBV9 with TRBJ2-3; TCRdb picks TRBD2, but there is no DNA to check that call. Per germline, CDR1 SGDLS and CDR2 YYNGEE. The length of the CDR3 is 17 residues. The CDR3 here is CASSPGLAGGSTDTQYF.

The rearrangement links TRBV18 to TRBJ2-7; lacking DNA, the TRBD1 call made by TCRdb goes unchecked. Per germline, CDR1 KGHSH and CDR2 LQKENI. The CDR3 is 16 amino acids. CDR3 sequence: CASSPPQGQGARAEYF.

V and J are TRBV3-1 and TRBJ2-1; the TRBD2 assignment by TCRdb is unverifiable without DNA. Germline V CDR1 and CDR2: LGHDT, YNNKEL (reference sequence). CDR3 length: 18 amino acids. The CDR3 loop is CASNPSLAPKNSYNEQFF.

This chain connects TRBV20-1 to TRBJ2-3; TCRdb names TRBD2, which stays unverified in the absence of DNA. The CDR3 is 15 residues long. Looked up from germline, CDR1 is DFQATT and CDR2 is SNEGSKA (reference sequence). The CDR3: CSAPARSGGSDTQYF.

This chain joins TRBV6-4 and TRBJ1-5; the TRBD1 assignment by TCRdb is unverifiable without DNA. This CDR3 is built from 15 residues. Looked up from germline, CDR1 is MRHNA and CDR2 is SNTAGT. The CDR3 reads CASRAQGESNQPQHF.

The chain recombines TRBV30 with TRBJ2-5; without DNA, the TCRdb call of TRBD2 cannot be checked. CDR1 and CDR2 from the germline V gene are GTSNPN and SVGIG (reference sequence). This CDR3 has 14 residues. The CDR3 here is CAWSVGGGVETQYF.

The V call is TRBV5-1, the J call TRBJ2-1; TCRdb's D call, TRBD1, is unchecked because there is no DNA. CDR1 and CDR2 from the germline V gene are SGHRS and YFSETQ. This CDR3 has 15 amino acids. The CDR3 sequence is CASSLRGPPYNEQFF.

This rearrangement joins TRBV20-1 to TRBJ2-1; with no DNA, the TCRdb D assignment of TRBD1 cannot be verified. This CDR3 contains 13 residues. Looked up from germline, CDR1 is DFQATT and CDR2 is SNEGSKA (reference sequence). CDR3 residues: CSAPGQVYNEQFF.